Given below is one TCR beta chain in context. The antigen is not known. The germline CDR1 and CDR2 sequences are MDHEN and SYDVKM. CDR3 size: 13 residues. V was trimmed by 7 bases and J by 7 bases, leaving 11 bases between them. The data derive from a study of early T cells in non-severe SARS-CoV-2 infection. Unique molecular identifiers were attached to individual cDNA molecules. Via MiXCR, TCRdb re-called the 5' RACE reads, giving one row per CDR3 protein. The profile shows about 60,000 distinct CDR3 sequences, 8% to 9.5% of them singletons. General study results and limits: Anti-spike CD8 specificities were favored by VDJdb matching, whose results missed private and CD4 specificities.

The sequence was collected from an adult who was a healthcare worker with PCR-confirmed SARS-CoV-2 infection or an uninfected control (not recorded which). The specimen was whole blood. The genes are TRBV28 and TRBJ1-6; D remains ambiguous. CDR3 in amino acids: CASITRLNSPLHF. The CDR3 region has the DNA TGTGCCAGCATTACCCGACTGAATTCACCCCTCCACTTT. Using reference TRBV28 and TRBJ1-6 for the parts outside the CDR3, the full variable domain is DVKVTQSSRYLVKRTGEKVFLECVQDMDHENMFWYRQDPGLGLRLIYFSYDVKMKEKGDIPEGYSVSREKKERFSLILESASTNQTSMYLCASITRLNSPLHFGNGTRLTVT.